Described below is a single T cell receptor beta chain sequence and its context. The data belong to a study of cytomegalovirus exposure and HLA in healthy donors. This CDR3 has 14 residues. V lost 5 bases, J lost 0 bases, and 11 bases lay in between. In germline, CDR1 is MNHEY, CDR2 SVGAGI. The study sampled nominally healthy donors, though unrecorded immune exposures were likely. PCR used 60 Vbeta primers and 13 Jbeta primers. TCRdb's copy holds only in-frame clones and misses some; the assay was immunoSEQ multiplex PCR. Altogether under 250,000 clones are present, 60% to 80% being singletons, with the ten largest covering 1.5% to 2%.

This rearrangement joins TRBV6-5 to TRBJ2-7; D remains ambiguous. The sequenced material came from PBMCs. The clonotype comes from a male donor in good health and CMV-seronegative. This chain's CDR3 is CASSLRLASYEQYF. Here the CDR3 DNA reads TGTGCCAGCAGTCTTCGACTGGCCTCCTACGAGCAGTACTTC.